The 7 T cell receptor beta chains listed next were all sequenced from one sample in a study of blood T cell repertoires in COVID-19. This table comes from immunoSEQ multiplex PCR, and its TCRdb copy is limited to in-frame clones, with some not included. Of some 190,000 clones listed, approximately 85% were seen once; the top ten hold approximately 8%. Sequenced: peripheral blood. The origin of the receptors is a woman aged 55-70 years with acute or convalescent COVID-19.

The rearrangement links TRBV18 to TRBJ1-1; no firm D call. The V gene lost 5 bases and the J gene lost 1 base, with 8 bases spanning the gap. CDR3 length equals 13 residues. Germline CDR1 reads KGHSH; CDR2 reads LQKENI. The DNA for the CDR3 is TGTGCCAGCTCAAACCGACAGAACACTGAAGCTTTCTTT. Its translation: CASSNRQNTEAFF.

This chain connects TRBV7-9 to TRBJ2-7; 8 bases match TRBD1. Germline V gene data show CDR1 as SEHNR and CDR2 as FQNEAQ (reference sequence). V was clipped by 5 bases and J by 5 bases; unmatched bases: 11. CDR3 length equals 15 residues. CDR3 in DNA: TGTGCCAGCAGCCCCAGACAGGGGAGAGCGCACGAGCAGTACTTC. Its translation is CASSPRQGRAHEQYF.

This chain joins TRBV7-2 and TRBJ2-7; D is possibly TRBD2 (6 bases). This CDR3 is built from 14 residues. Germline V gene lookup returns CDR1 SGHTA and CDR2 FQGNSA. Between the trimmed V and J ends, which lost 1 base and 2 bases, there was a span of 9 bases. The CDR3 nucleotides are TGTGCCAGCAGCTTAGACCTAGCGACCTACGAGCAGTACGTC. This encodes CASSLDLATYEQYV.

The chain carries TRBV29-1 and TRBJ2-7; D possibly corresponds to TRBD1 (7 bases). Trimming pared 5 bases from V and 2 bases from J, leaving 13 bases between. Germline-derived CDR1 and CDR2 are SQVTM and ANQGSEA. CDR3 size: 13 residues. CDR3 coding DNA: TGCAGCGTTTGTCCAGGGGGGACCTACGAGCAGTACTTC. This translates into CSVCPGGTYEQYF.

This rearrangement joins TRBV30 to TRBJ2-2; 7 positions match TRBD2. The CDR3 has 14 amino acids. Trimming removed 0 bases from V and 7 bases from J; junction bases left unmatched: 5. Looked up from germline, CDR1 is GTSNPN and CDR2 is SVGIG (reference sequence). The CDR3 loop is CAWSVGGSIGELFF. The DNA of the CDR3 is TGTGCCTGGAGTGTGGGCGGGAGTATCGGGGAGCTGTTTTTT. The complete variable domain, with remaining parts taken from reference TRBV30 and TRBJ2-2, reads SQTIHQWPATLVQPVGSPLSLECTVEGTSNPNLYWYRQAAGRGLQLLFYSVGIGQISSEVPQNLSASRPQDRQFILSSKKLLLSDSGFYLCAWSVGGSIGELFFGEGSRLTVL.

The chain uses TRBV4-1 and TRBJ2-4; tentative D call: TRBD2 (6 bases). The CDR3 extends over 17 amino acids. Germline loops: CDR1 MGHRA, CDR2 YSYEKL. Between the trimmed V and J ends, which lost 5 bases and 3 bases, there was a span of 20 bases. Here the CDR3 reads CASSGSTRERGKNIQYF. CDR3 DNA sequence: TGCGCCAGCAGCGGGTCGACTCGGGAGAGGGGCAAAAACATTCAGTACTTC.

The gene calls are TRBV4-1 and TRBJ2-1; TRBD2 aligns across 9 bases. The germline V gene has CDR1 MGHRA and CDR2 YSYEKL. Trimming took 5 bases from V and 5 from J; bases not matched to a gene: 4. The length of the CDR3 is 14 residues. In DNA form, the CDR3 reads TGCGCCAGCAGCGTTAGCGGGGGACACAATGAGCAGTTCTTC. This translates into CASSVSGGHNEQFF.